This T cell receptor (beta chain) derives from a study of blood T cell repertoires in COVID-19. The overall study: Samples came from the United States, Italy and Spain, spanning acute and convalescent COVID-19. PBMCs, B-cell-depleted T cells, or T cells provided the cDNA or gDNA that made up the material.

Patients of the Seattle cohort, enrolled during active infection, were followed longitudinally. This CDR3 region has 13 residues. Germline values: CDR1 SGHDN, CDR2 FVKESK. V was trimmed by 0 bases and J by 7 bases, leaving 9 bases between them. In the authors' methods: Researchers report that nucleated cell counts were estimated from reference gene primer amplification. Produced via immunoSEQ multiplex PCR; TCRdb's table is partial and in-frame only. V and J calls and clone size come straight from that table; D and trimming were deduced from the DNA. The data show approximately 290,000 clones, approximately 85% seen once. This clone showed up just once.

Specimen: peripheral blood. The sequence derives from a human donor with COVID-19, enrolled during active disease. The donor label of this sample is uncertain. The chain combines TRBV14 with TRBJ1-1; weak D call: TRBD1 (5 bases). As DNA, the CDR3 is TGTGCCAGCAGCCAAGATAGAGACAGTGAAGCTTTCTTT. This sequence encodes CASSQDRDSEAFF.